This T cell receptor beta chain came from a study of T-cell memory formation after mild COVID-19. Whole-study results and caveats: CD4+ contracting clones lay mainly in CM and EM, CD8+ ones in EMRA. Contracting clones, day 15 to 85, had balanced CD4/CD8, and later expanders favored CD4+.

As for this clonotype: Its specificity is unknown.

TCRalpha and TCRbeta libraries used 5'RACE with constant-segment primers and UMIs. TCRdb ran MiXCR on the 5' RACE reads and lists one entry per CDR3 protein. The repertoire holds 110,000 or so distinct CDR3 sequences, with 22% as singletons. This CDR3 region has 16 residues. Germline CDR1 MRHNA, CDR2 SNTAGT. V gave up 0 bases and J gave up 1 base, with 10 bases separating them. The chain recombines TRBV6-4 with TRBJ1-5, with TRBD1 as a possible D gene (6 bases). Source material: PBMCs or a T cell subset sorted from them (not recorded which). The sequence derives from a man aged 18 to 30 who had mild COVID-19 (a few samples of this study predate the infection). Cell type and time point are not known. CDR3 DNA: TGTGCCAGCAGTGACTCGCCCACAGGGAGCAATCAGCCCCAGCATTTT. It translates to CASSDSPTGSNQPQHF.